One sample yielded the 5 T cell receptor beta chains listed below, sequenced in a study of cytotoxic CD8 clonotypes in ibrutinib-treated CLL. Sequencing was performed with immunoSEQ multiplex PCR; in TCRdb, only in-frame clones are kept and a portion is missing. The data show some 310,000 clones, with more than 65% seen just once and 5% to 7% held by the top ten. Sequences were derived from PBMCs, sampled before ibrutinib treatment. The receptors stem from a human donor with chronic lymphocytic leukemia.

The chain uses TRBV7-9 and TRBJ2-3; D remains unclear. V was trimmed by 8 bases and J by 2 bases, leaving 11 bases between them. The CDR3 consists of 13 residues. CDR1 SEHNR and CDR2 FQNEAQ come from the germline V gene (reference sequence). CDR3 sequence reads: CASRTTPTDTQYF. The CDR3 bases are TGTGCCAGCCGGACGACCCCCACAGATACGCAGTATTTT. The full variable domain, rest sourced from reference TRBV7-9 and TRBJ2-3, is DTGVSQNPRHKITKRGQNVTFRCDPISEHNRLYWYRQTLGQGPEFLTYFQNEAQLEKSRLLSDRFSAERPKGSFSTLEIQRTEQGDSAMYLCASRTTPTDTQYFGPGTRLTVL.

The V gene is TRBV29-1, the J gene TRBJ2-2; D gene unclear. V was cut by 5 bases and J by 0 bases, with 10 bases left in between. Germline CDR1 reads SQVTM; CDR2 reads ANQGSEA. The CDR3 covers 14 residues. CDR3 in DNA: TGCAGCGTTCATCGGAAAGCGAACACCGGGGAGCTGTTTTTT. Protein: CSVHRKANTGELFF.

This chain connects TRBV15 to TRBJ2-3; possible D gene TRBD2, 6 bases. Germline CDR1 and CDR2: LNHNV and YYDKDF (reference sequence). The CDR3 extends over 16 amino acids. The V and J ends lost 3 bases and 6 bases respectively, with 19 bases between them. The CDR3 region is CATSSKKAGPSDTQYF. In nucleotides, the CDR3 is TGTGCCACCAGCAGCAAAAAAGCGGGCCCGTCGGATACGCAGTATTTT.

The J gene is TRBJ2-4, the V gene TRBV10-1; TRBD2 aligns across 15 bases. The J segment lost 9 bases and the V segment lost 5 bases, leaving 17 bases of the junction unmatched. The germline CDR1 and CDR2 sequences are WNHNN and SYGVQD (reference sequence). This CDR3 comprises 19 residues. The CDR3 DNA reads as TGCGCCAGCAGTACCGGGACTAGCGGGAGGTACGCCTCGGAGGGCATTCAGTACTTC. Residues: CASSTGTSGRYASEGIQYF.

This chain uses TRBV4-3 with TRBJ2-7; 9 bases are a match to TRBD2. Losses at the gene ends were 1 base for V and 3 bases for J; bases not matched to a gene: 4. This CDR3 spans 15 amino acids. Germline CDR1 reads LGHNA; CDR2 reads YSLEER. The CDR3 protein is CASSQVAGANYEQYF. In DNA, the CDR3 is TGCGCCAGCAGCCAAGTAGCGGGAGCCAACTACGAGCAGTACTTC.